This T cell receptor (beta chain) was sequenced for a study of cytomegalovirus exposure and HLA in healthy donors. Findings and limits, study-wide: Rates of TCR association differed by HLA locus in a later analysis, with DRB1 highest and HLA-C lowest.

The PCR made use of 60 Vbeta and 13 Jbeta primers. TCRdb's copy holds only in-frame clones and misses some; the assay was immunoSEQ multiplex PCR. The data show 200,000 to 250,000 clones, more than 85% seen once. V was clipped by 3 bases and J by 0 bases, with 12 bases between them. Germline CDR1 LNHNV, CDR2 YYDKDF (reference sequence). This CDR3 contains 16 residues. Note on this clone: Antigen specificity is unknown.

The rearrangement uses TRBV15 and TRBJ1-3; D call uncertain. This TCR was sampled from a young woman in good health and CMV-seronegative. The sample consisted of PBMCs. The CDR3 spells CATSRILEGSGNTIYF. In nucleotides, the CDR3 is TGTGCCACCAGCAGGATCCTTGAGGGCTCTGGAAACACCATATATTTT. Looking up the rest from reference TRBV15 and TRBJ1-3 gives the full variable domain: DAMVIQNPRYQVTQFGKPVTLSCSQTLNHNVMYWYQQKSSQAPKLLFHYYDKDFNNEADTPDNFQSRRPNTSFCFLDIRSPGLGDTAMYLCATSRILEGSGNTIYFGEGSWLTVV.